A single sample is the source of the 11 T cell receptor beta chains below, sequenced in a study of immune evolution from preneoplasia to lung adenocarcinoma (dated by TCRdb to 2020 to 2023). Library preparation employed the immunoSEQ multiplex PCR assay. The clones in this table, taken by TCRdb from immuneACCESS, are in-frame only. Not every clone is retained; where verified, under half of the shortfall comes from an unresolved V gene, and the cause of the rest is unknown. This sample lists 30,000 to 45,000 clones; roughly 68% were detected once. The ten biggest clones cover approximately 6.1% of the sample. Sequenced sample: FFPE invasive lung adenocarcinoma tissue. The cell subset or site label, as the study defines it: frankly invasive lung adenocarcinoma (ADC). The receptors come from a person aged 55 to 75 with lung adenocarcinoma.

The rearrangement joins TRBV5-1 to TRBJ1-1; D is uncertain. V was cut by 6 bases and J by 1 base, with 13 bases left in between. Germline-derived CDR1 and CDR2 are SGHRS and YFSETQ. CDR3 size: 14 residues. The chain's CDR3 is CASKELTGNTEAFF. CDR3 coding DNA: TGCGCCAGCAAAGAATTAACGGGGAACACTGAAGCTTTCTTT.

The J gene is TRBJ1-3, the V gene TRBV28; D is unresolved. Germline V gives CDR1 MDHEN, CDR2 SYDVKM. This CDR3 is 14 amino acids long. The V end lost 6 bases, the J end lost 0 bases, and 9 bases lay between the germline ends. The CDR3 here is CASSPWSSGNTIYF. The CDR3 DNA reads as TGTGCCAGCAGCCCATGGAGCTCTGGAAACACCATATATTTT.

The rearrangement uses TRBV27 and TRBJ2-1; 7 nucleotides match TRBD2. The germline CDR1 and CDR2 sequences are MNHEY and SMNVEV (reference sequence). Unmatched junction bases numbered 12, after V lost 3 bases and J lost 1 base. This CDR3 comprises 18 residues. In DNA form, the CDR3 reads TGTGCCAGCAGTTTTGGGGCCCGTGTCGGGAGGTCCTACAATGAGCAGTTCTTC. This translates into CASSFGARVGRSYNEQFF.

This chain joins TRBV4-1 and TRBJ1-1; no definite D call. The CDR3 covers 14 residues. Between the trimmed V and J ends, which lost 0 bases and 4 bases, there was a span of 9 bases. Per germline, CDR1 MGHRA and CDR2 YSYEKL. The CDR3 DNA reads as TGCGCCAGCAGCCAAGATAGCTTAGGCACTGAAGCTTTCTTT. Translating gives CASSQDSLGTEAFF.

The rearrangement joins TRBV19 to TRBJ1-5, with D maybe TRBD1 (5 bases). The germline gives CDR1 LNHDA, CDR2 SQIVND (reference sequence). Trimming stripped 1 base from V and 0 bases from J, with 16 bases between. There are 18 residues in the CDR3. The CDR3 here is CASSIARKGTASNQPQHF. The CDR3 DNA sequence: TGTGCCAGTAGTATAGCCAGGAAGGGGACGGCTAGCAATCAGCCCCAGCATTTT.

This chain uses TRBV5-1 with TRBJ2-7; TRBD2 matches at 9 bases. The trim removed 5 bases at V and 4 bases at J, leaving 10 bases unmatched. CDR1 SGHRS and CDR2 YFSETQ come from the germline V gene. The CDR3 runs 15 residues. The CDR3 loop is CASRRLAGAEYEQYF. The CDR3 nucleotides read TGCGCCAGCAGGCGATTAGCGGGAGCGGAGTACGAGCAGTACTTC.

This clone was picked up a small number of times. This chain connects TRBV10-2 to TRBJ2-2, with no clear D. V was pared by 6 bases and J by 0 bases, with 5 bases between. Germline V gene lookup returns CDR1 WSHSY and CDR2 SAAADI. This CDR3 has 13 residues. For the CDR3, the DNA is TGCGCCAGCAGGGGGTCGAACACCGGGGAGCTGTTTTTT. Residues: CASRGSNTGELFF.

V and J are TRBV6-6 and TRBJ2-5; the D gene could be TRBD1 or TRBD2 (5 bases each). Germline-derived CDR1 and CDR2 are MNHNY and SVGAGI (reference sequence). CDR3 size: 15 residues. Trimming left V 0 bases short and J 4 bases short, with 12 bases between. The CDR3 sequence is CASSYSGSGLETQYF. For the CDR3, the DNA is TGTGCCAGCAGTTACTCTGGCTCGGGGCTAGAGACCCAGTACTTC.

The chain recombines TRBV11-2 with TRBJ2-5, with D hard to call. Germline CDR1 is SGHAT and CDR2 is FQNNGV. The CDR3 is 13 residues long. Trimming cost V 4 bases and J 2 bases, with 8 bases left between them. The CDR3: CASSSLVQETQYF. The CDR3 DNA reads TGTGCCAGCAGCTCATTAGTACAAGAGACCCAGTACTTC.

This clone was seen once. V and J are TRBV5-4 and TRBJ2-5; weak D call: TRBD2 (6 bases). Deletions cut 0 bases from V and 4 bases from J, with 13 bases between. The CDR3 runs to 15 residues. Germline V gene sequence: CDR1 SGHNT, CDR2 YYREEE (reference sequence). The CDR3: CASSLEPGRSETQYF. CDR3 in DNA: TGTGCCAGCAGCTTGGAACCAGGGAGGTCAGAGACCCAGTACTTC.

The chain is built from TRBV30 and TRBJ2-4; 8 nucleotides line up with TRBD1. Unmatched junction bases numbered 4, after V lost 3 bases and J lost 3 bases. Germline loops: CDR1 GTSNPN, CDR2 SVGIG (reference sequence). This CDR3 has 14 amino acids. DNA for the CDR3: TGTGCCTGGAGGCCGGACAGGGTCAAAAACATTCAGTACTTC. Translating it yields CAWRPDRVKNIQYF.